The 28 T cell receptor beta chains in this list originate from one sample, sequenced in a study of T cell responses to AZD1222 COVID-19 vaccine. This table comes from immunoSEQ multiplex PCR, and its TCRdb copy is limited to in-frame clones, with some not included. There are about 220,000 clones in the sample; just over 90% occur only once, and roughly 1% lies in the top ten. The sequences come from peripheral blood, collected on day 0 of MenACWY control vaccination. Every receptor here comes from an adult in good health.

This clone was found once. The chain is built from TRBV4-2 and TRBJ1-5; D may be TRBD1 (5 bases). Germline loops: CDR1 LGHNA, CDR2 YNFKEQ. This CDR3 is 16 amino acids long. V gave up 0 bases and J gave up 0 bases, with 9 bases separating them. CDR3 bases: TGTGCCAGCAGCCAAGAGCCCGGGGGTAGCAATCAGCCCCAGCATTTT. Amino acids: CASSQEPGGSNQPQHF.

This chain joins TRBV5-1 and TRBJ2-4; 11 bases are shared with TRBD2. This CDR3 comprises 19 residues. J gave up 0 bases and V 0 bases, and 8 bases lay outside the gene matches. The V gene's germline CDR1 is SGHRS and CDR2 YFSETQ. The CDR3 reads CASSLGRLAGGLAKNIQYF. CDR3 DNA: TGCGCCAGCAGCTTGGGTCGTCTAGCGGGGGGCCTAGCCAAAAACATTCAGTACTTC.

J is TRBJ1-2 and V is TRBV3-1 (or the pseudogene TRBV3-2); 8 bases agree with TRBD1. J gave up 2 bases and V 4 bases, and 6 bases lay outside the gene matches. CDR1 LGHDT and CDR2 YNNKEL come from the germline V gene (reference sequence). The length of the CDR3 is 15 residues. This chain's CDR3 is CASSRPGQENYGYTF. In nucleotides, the CDR3 is TGTGCCAGCAGCCGCCCGGGACAGGAAAACTATGGCTACACCTTC.

The chain combines TRBV6-2 or TRBV6-3 with TRBJ1-2; D ambiguous. The length of the CDR3 is 14 residues. The V end lost 4 bases, the J end lost 1 base, and 10 bases lay between the germline ends. Per germline, CDR1 MNHEY and CDR2 SVGEGT. The CDR3 DNA is TGTGCCAGCAGTTCCGGCGGTTTTAACTATGGCTACACCTTC. Protein: CASSSGGFNYGYTF.

The genes are TRBV6-1 and TRBJ1-5, with D hard to call. Trimming stripped 0 bases from V and 6 bases from J, with 6 bases between. From germline, CDR1 is MNHNS and CDR2 SASEGT. This CDR3 has 13 amino acids. As DNA, the CDR3 is TGTGCCAGCAGTGAAGCCCGAGCTCAGCCCCAGCATTTT. Translated, it gives CASSEARAQPQHF.

The J gene is TRBJ2-7, the V gene TRBV19, with 7 nucleotides matching TRBD2. This CDR3 contains 15 residues. V was clipped by 1 base and J by 2 bases; unmatched bases: 5. CDR1 is LNHDA and CDR2 is SQIVND in the germline V gene (reference sequence). The CDR3 nucleotides read TGTGCCAGTAGTATAGCTGCGGGGGAAACCTACGAGCAGTACTTC. Protein sequence: CASSIAAGETYEQYF.

As to this clone: At one end, the junction sequence differs from germline, possibly due to a read error. The chain uses TRBV7-3 and TRBJ1-2, with TRBD1 matching over 8 bases. Germline V gene sequence: CDR1 SGHTA, CDR2 FQGTGA. CDR3 length equals 15 residues. In DNA form, the CDR3 reads TGTGCCAGCAGCTTAAAGGCAGGGGGCGCGTATGGCCACACCTTC. It specifies CASSLKAGGAYGHTF.

The chain couples TRBV7-8 to TRBJ2-7; 7 nucleotides agree with TRBD1. The V gene's germline CDR1 is SGHVS and CDR2 FQNEAQ. This CDR3 has 14 residues. V was pared by 2 bases and J by 3 bases, with 4 bases of the junction left unmatched. This chain's CDR3 is CASSLSGQSYEQYF. Here the CDR3 DNA reads TGTGCCAGCAGCTTATCGGGACAGAGCTACGAGCAGTACTTC.

J is TRBJ2-1 and V is TRBV3-1 (or the pseudogene TRBV3-2); D remains ambiguous. The CDR3 is 14 amino acids. Germline V lookup: CDR1 LGHDT, CDR2 YNNKEL (reference sequence). Trimming removed 1 base from V and 5 bases from J, with 9 bases in between. Here the CDR3 reads CASSQVGGDNEQFF. DNA for the CDR3: TGTGCCAGCAGCCAAGTCGGTGGGGACAATGAGCAGTTCTTC.

This clone was recorded once. This rearrangement joins TRBV5-6 to TRBJ2-7; tentative D call: TRBD2 (6 bases). With 3 bases removed from V and 0 bases from J, the gap between germline ends came to 13 bases. This CDR3 is 15 amino acids long. Germline CDR1 is SGHDT and CDR2 is YYEEEE. The CDR3 spells CASSWGTGSSYEQYF. DNA of the CDR3: TGTGCCAGCAGCTGGGGGACTGGTAGCTCCTACGAGCAGTACTTC. Drawing the rest from reference TRBV5-6 and TRBJ2-7, the complete variable domain is DAGVTQSPTHLIKTRGQQVTLRCSPKSGHDTVSWYQQALGQGPQFIFQYYEEEERQRGNFPDRFSGHQFPNYSSELNVNALLLGDSALYLCASSWGTGSSYEQYFGPGTRLTVT.

This clone appeared once. This chain's CDR3 is CASSWGQSSSYGYTF. Here the CDR3 DNA reads TGTGCCAGCAGCTGGGGACAGTCGTCCTCATATGGCTACACCTTC. The gene calls are TRBV5-5 and TRBJ1-2, with 7 bases identical to TRBD1. The CDR3 has 15 amino acids. The germline V gene encodes CDR1 SGHKS and CDR2 YYEKEE (reference sequence). J gave up 5 bases and V 3 bases, and 10 bases lay outside the gene matches.

This clone occurred once. The CDR3 region is CAWSVSQLQETQYF. As DNA, the CDR3 is TGTGCCTGGAGTGTAAGCCAGCTCCAAGAGACCCAGTACTTC. The chain recombines TRBV30 with TRBJ2-5; the D is unclear. The CDR3 is 14 residues long. Germline CDR1 is GTSNPN and CDR2 is SVGIG (reference sequence). Deletions cut 0 bases from V and 1 base from J, with 9 bases between.

The J gene is TRBJ1-1, the V gene TRBV30; possible D gene TRBD1, 5 bases. V was shortened by 6 bases and J by 8 bases, with 13 bases between the two germline ends. Germline CDR1 reads GTSNPN; CDR2 reads SVGIG (reference sequence). The CDR3 consists of 11 residues. This CDR3 reads CACYAGMEAFF. CDR3 coding DNA: TGTGCCTGCTATGCAGGGATGGAAGCTTTCTTT.

The chain is built from TRBV19 and TRBJ1-6; 9 nucleotides agree with TRBD1. J gave up 5 bases and V 6 bases, and 2 bases lay outside the gene matches. CDR1 is LNHDA and CDR2 is SQIVND in the germline V gene (reference sequence). The CDR3 is 14 amino acids. The CDR3 region has the DNA TGTGCCAGTAGCCGGACAGGGGATAATTCACCCCTCCACTTT. Its protein product is CASSRTGDNSPLHF. The full variable domain, with the rest looked up from reference TRBV19 and TRBJ1-6, is DGGITQSPKYLFRKEGQNVTLSCEQNLNHDAMYWYRQDPGQGLRLIYYSQIVNDFQKGDIAEGYSVSREKKESFPLTVTSAQKNPTAFYLCASSRTGDNSPLHFGNGTRLTVT.

The genes are TRBV27 and TRBJ1-3; D unresolved. Germline loops: CDR1 MNHEY, CDR2 SMNVEV (reference sequence). This CDR3 is built from 13 residues. V lost 6 bases to trimming and J lost 0 bases, with 6 bases between them. The CDR3 loop reads CASRFLSGNTIYF. The CDR3 DNA reads TGTGCCAGCAGATTCCTCTCTGGAAACACCATATATTTT.

J is TRBJ1-4 and V is TRBV4-3, with TRBD1 as a possible D gene (6 bases). The CDR3 consists of 16 residues. Deletions cut 6 bases from V and 7 bases from J, with 21 bases between. Germline loops: CDR1 LGHNA, CDR2 YSLEER. The CDR3 DNA reads as TGCGCCAGCAGTCCGGGGGTGGGGGCGAGGAGTGAAAAACTGTTTTTT. This codes for CASSPGVGARSEKLFF.

This chain uses TRBV18 with TRBJ1-1; a weak D match, TRBD1 (6 bases). Germline CDR1 reads KGHSH; CDR2 reads LQKENI. V was pared by 2 bases and J by 1 base, with 11 bases between. CDR3 length: 15 amino acids. The CDR3 reads CASSPVGGQNTEAFF. The CDR3, as DNA: TGTGCCAGCTCACCAGTGGGGGGACAGAACACTGAAGCTTTCTTT.

The chain recombines TRBV7-2 with TRBJ2-1, with TRBD2 matching 8 bases. With 4 bases clipped from V and 7 bases from J, the junction kept 12 bases outside the gene matches. The length of the CDR3 is 16 residues. From germline, CDR1 is SGHTA and CDR2 FQGNSA. CDR3 sequence: CASSSSPAGGRNEQFF. The CDR3 coding sequence is TGTGCCAGCAGCTCCTCGCCGGCGGGGGGCAGAAATGAGCAGTTCTTC. Together with reference TRBV7-2 and TRBJ2-1, the CDR3 gives the full variable domain: GAGVSQSPSNKVTEKGKDVELRCDPISGHTALYWYRQSLGQGLEFLIYFQGNSAPDKSGLPSDRFSAERTGGSVSTLTIQRTQQEDSAVYLCASSSSPAGGRNEQFFGPGTRLTVL.

This rearrangement joins TRBV19 to TRBJ1-2; D might be TRBD1 (5 bases). This CDR3 comprises 13 residues. V lost 4 bases to trimming and J lost 4 bases, with 10 bases between them. CDR1 LNHDA and CDR2 SQIVND come from the germline V gene (reference sequence). CDR3 DNA sequence: TGTGCCAGTAGTAGACAGAGGACCTATGGCTACACCTTC. Protein product: CASSRQRTYGYTF.

A note on this clone: Other DNA sequences within the sample encode an identical CDR3. This chain connects TRBV5-1 to TRBJ2-1, with D tentatively TRBD2 (5 bases). The V end was cut by 4 bases, the J end by 7 bases, with 9 bases between. Per the germline V gene, CDR1 is SGHRS and CDR2 is YFSETQ. The CDR3 spans 12 residues. Here the CDR3 DNA reads TGCGCCAGCAGCCCCTCGGGAAATGAGCAGTTCTTC. Amino acids: CASSPSGNEQFF.

V usage is TRBV7-9 and J usage is TRBJ2-3; tentative D call: TRBD2 (7 bases). This CDR3 comprises 17 residues. The V end lost 5 bases, the J end lost 1 base, and 19 bases lay between the germline ends. Germline V gene data show CDR1 as SEHNR and CDR2 as FQNEAQ (reference sequence). The CDR3 nucleotides read TGTGCCAGCAGCCCCCTTTTGAGGGGGGGCCGCACAGATACGCAGTATTTT. As protein: CASSPLLRGGRTDTQYF.

The chain couples TRBV6-5 to TRBJ2-5; perhaps TRBD2 as D (5 bases). This CDR3 is 14 amino acids long. CDR1 MNHEY and CDR2 SVGAGI come from the germline V gene. V gave up 5 bases and J gave up 1 base, with 11 bases separating them. Here the CDR3 DNA reads TGTGCCAGCAGTCGGCCGGGGTTCCAAGAGACCCAGTACTTC. Translation: CASSRPGFQETQYF.

The CDR3 DNA is TGCGCCAGCAGCTTGGAGGGACAGCTCTATGGCTACACCTTC. The encoded protein is CASSLEGQLYGYTF. The chain is built from TRBV5-1 and TRBJ1-2; 7 positions agree with TRBD1. The CDR3 length is 14 residues. The ends lost 0 bases at V and 4 bases at J; junction bases unmatched: 3. Germline V CDR1 and CDR2: SGHRS, YFSETQ. Full variable domain (rest looked up from reference TRBV5-1 and TRBJ1-2): KAGVTQTPRYLIKTRGQQVTLSCSPISGHRSVSWYQQTPGQGLQFLFEYFSETQRNKGNFPGRFSGRQFSNSRSEMNVSTLELGDSALYLCASSLEGQLYGYTFGSGTRLTVV.

The V gene is TRBV19, the J gene TRBJ1-2; TRBD1 aligns across 9 bases. The V gene end was trimmed by 6 bases and the J gene end by 6 bases; junction bases not matched to a gene: 14. The CDR3 spans 16 residues. Germline loops: CDR1 LNHDA, CDR2 SQIVND (reference sequence). CDR3 loop: CASSLDTGTGRNGYTF. DNA for the CDR3: TGTGCCAGTAGCCTGGATACCGGGACAGGGAGGAATGGCTACACCTTC.

The rearrangement uses TRBV6-5 and TRBJ2-3; 7 nucleotides align to TRBD2. Germline assignment: CDR1 MNHEY and CDR2 SVGAGI. The CDR3 contains 15 residues. V shed 6 bases, J shed 8 bases, and the junction held 14 bases outside the gene matches. The CDR3 sequence is CASRPPGRGSGTQYF. DNA for the CDR3: TGTGCCAGCAGACCCCCGGGGCGGGGGAGCGGTACGCAGTATTTT.

The chain couples TRBV7-9 to TRBJ2-7, with D unresolved. The CDR3 covers 14 residues. Germline V lookup: CDR1 SEHNR, CDR2 FQNEAQ (reference sequence). Between the trimmed V and J ends, which lost 6 bases and 3 bases, there was a span of 15 bases. The CDR3 DNA follows: TGTGCCAGCAGTCTACTAAGCTCGGGCTACGAGCAGTACTTC. This encodes CASSLLSSGYEQYF.

The sample holds one count of this clone. V and J are TRBV30 and TRBJ1-6; D gene unclear. V dropped 2 bases and J dropped 7 bases, with 6 bases sitting between them. Germline V gene sequence: CDR1 GTSNPN, CDR2 SVGIG (reference sequence). There are 12 residues in the CDR3. The CDR3: CAWSRWNSPLHF. In DNA form, the CDR3 reads TGTGCCTGGAGTAGGTGGAATTCACCCCTCCACTTT.

In DNA, the CDR3 is TGTGCCAGCAGAGGGGGGGGCCTTAGCTCCTATAATTCACCCCTCCACTTT. This sequence encodes CASRGGGLSSYNSPLHF. This chain uses TRBV25-1 with TRBJ1-6, with D tentatively TRBD1 (6 bases). From germline, CDR1 is MGHDK and CDR2 SYGVNS. CDR3 length equals 17 residues. The V end lost 6 bases, the J end lost 0 bases, and 15 bases lay between the germline ends.